Below, 27 T cell receptor beta chains from the same sample are listed, as sequenced in a study of Ad26.COV2.S vaccination and SARS-CoV-2 variants. The treatment: over 15 received Ad26.COV2.S at low or high dose, single or two shots; about 5 received placebo; per-sample allocation not given. Sampling was done on day 63 after the first vaccine or placebo injection. Clones were sequenced by immunoSEQ multiplex PCR, and TCRdb holds only the in-frame ones, with some missing. The sample comprises 300,000 to 500,000 clones, 75% to 90% of which are singletons, and around 3.4% rests with the top ten. The sample here was peripheral blood, taken in a trial of Ad26.COV2.S vaccine versus placebo. The receptor source for this set is a person aged 18-65 years who received the Ad26.COV2.S COVID-19 vaccine or a placebo.

The V and J genes are TRBV27 and TRBJ1-1; D call uncertain. Trimming stripped 2 bases from V and 0 bases from J, with 7 bases between. The CDR3 totals 14 residues. Germline V lookup: CDR1 MNHEY, CDR2 SMNVEV (reference sequence). CDR3 region: CASSLMAMNTEAFF. The CDR3 nucleotides read TGTGCCAGCAGTTTAATGGCGATGAACACTGAAGCTTTCTTT.

This chain links TRBV5-1 with TRBJ2-5; D possibly corresponds to TRBD2 (5 bases). The germline CDR1 and CDR2 sequences are SGHRS and YFSETQ. The CDR3 has 13 residues. V lost 2 bases and J lost 10, with 15 bases in between. The CDR3 bases are TGCGCCAGCAGCTTCGAGTCTTTGGCGGGCCAGTACTTC. Translation: CASSFESLAGQYF. Combining the CDR3 with reference TRBV5-1 and TRBJ2-5 gives the whole variable domain KAGVTQTPRYLIKTRGQQVTLSCSPISGHRSVSWYQQTPGQGLQFLFEYFSETQRNKGNFPGRFSGRQFSNSRSEMNVSTLELGDSALYLCASSFESLAGQYFGPGTRLLVL.

This clone was counted between two and nine times. The J gene is TRBJ1-2, the V gene TRBV14; D remains unclear. The CDR3 contains 12 residues. Between the trimmed V and J ends, which lost 5 bases and 5 bases, there was a span of 9 bases. In germline, CDR1 is SGHDN, CDR2 FVKESK. In DNA, the CDR3 is TGTGCCAGCAGCGGCGGGGTTTATGGCTACACCTTC. Its translation: CASSGGVYGYTF.

This sequence joins TRBV29-1 and TRBJ1-1; the D gene is possibly TRBD1 (5 bases). V was clipped by 5 bases and J by 1 base, with 5 bases between them. Germline loops: CDR1 SQVTM, CDR2 ANQGSEA. This CDR3 region has 11 residues. CDR3 nucleotide sequence: TGCAGCGTTACAGGGAACACTGAAGCTTTCTTT. Amino acid sequence: CSVTGNTEAFF.

The chain joins TRBV18 to TRBJ1-1, with 8 bases fitting TRBD1. Germline lookup yields CDR1 KGHSH and CDR2 LQKENI. After removal of 6 bases from V and 1 base from J, the junction contained 4 bases not matched to a gene. The CDR3 extends over 14 amino acids. Here the CDR3 reads CASSQQGENTEAFF. The DNA of the CDR3 is TGTGCCAGCTCGCAACAGGGGGAGAACACTGAAGCTTTCTTT.

This clone was observed once. The chain carries TRBV10-3 and TRBJ1-1, with a possible D match to TRBD1 (5 bases). Germline lookup yields CDR1 ENHRY and CDR2 SYGVKD. Deletions cut 11 bases from V and 5 bases from J, with 24 bases between. This CDR3 has 15 amino acids. For the CDR3, the DNA is TGTGCCCCGCGGGGCACCCGCTCGCGAGAAACTGAAGCTTTCTTT. It encodes CAPRGTRSRETEAFF.

The chain combines TRBV2 with TRBJ1-4; TRBD1 agrees at 7 bases. V was clipped by 6 bases and J by 5 bases; unmatched bases: 6. The CDR3 loop spans 14 amino acids. In germline, CDR1 is SNHLY, CDR2 FYNNEI. The CDR3: CASRAGQRNEKLFF. CDR3 DNA: TGTGCCAGCAGGGCGGGACAGAGGAATGAAAAACTGTTTTTT.

This clone was found many times. J is TRBJ2-7 and V is TRBV5-5; TRBD1 matches at 9 bases. CDR3 size: 14 residues. Germline V gene data show CDR1 as SGHKS and CDR2 as YYEKEE (reference sequence). Unmatched junction bases numbered 4, after V lost 4 bases and J lost 2 bases. The CDR3 here is CASSPTGGPYEQYF. The CDR3 nucleotides are TGTGCCAGCAGCCCGACAGGGGGTCCCTACGAGCAGTACTTC.

This chain uses TRBV29-1 with TRBJ2-1; weak D call: TRBD2 (5 bases). In germline, CDR1 is SQVTM, CDR2 ANQGSEA. The CDR3 is 13 residues long. Trimming took 7 bases from V and 7 from J, leaving 17 bases between them. CDR3 region: CSGGLSMVNEQFF. For the CDR3, the DNA is TGCAGCGGTGGACTTTCCATGGTGAATGAGCAGTTCTTC.

The chain recombines TRBV11-2 with TRBJ1-1; D gene uncertain. V was shortened by 5 bases and J by 0 bases, with 4 bases between the two germline ends. Germline V gene data show CDR1 as SGHAT and CDR2 as FQNNGV. This CDR3 has 12 amino acids. CDR3 bases: TGTGCCAGCAGCCGGATGAACACTGAAGCTTTCTTT. Amino acids: CASSRMNTEAFF. The entire variable domain, with the rest obtained from reference TRBV11-2 and TRBJ1-1, is as follows: EAGVAQSPRYKIIEKRQSVAFWCNPISGHATLYWYQQILGQGPKLLIQFQNNGVVDDSQLPKDRFSAERLKGVDSTLKIQPAKLEDSAVYLCASSRMNTEAFFGQGTRLTVV.

The genes are TRBV7-8 and TRBJ1-4, with D possibly being TRBD1 (6 bases). The CDR3 length is 15 residues. Germline V CDR1 and CDR2: SGHVS, FQNEAQ. V shed 6 bases and J shed 3 bases, with 14 bases lying between them. The CDR3 spells CASRLADRPNEKLFF. Written as DNA, the CDR3 is TGTGCCAGCAGGCTAGCGGACAGACCTAATGAAAAACTGTTTTTT.

The chain uses TRBV7-2 and TRBJ2-1, with 12 bases aligning to TRBD2. Germline CDR1 reads SGHTA; CDR2 reads FQGNSA. CDR3 size: 15 residues. Trimming cost V 2 bases and J 7 bases; bases outside gene matches: 3. The CDR3 protein is CASSLWLAGGNEQFF. The CDR3 nucleotides are TGTGCCAGCAGCTTATGGCTAGCGGGGGGGAATGAGCAGTTCTTC.

This clone was recorded a few times. The chain employs TRBV3-1 (or the pseudogene TRBV3-2) and TRBJ1-2; D perhaps matches TRBD1 (6 bases). Germline loops: CDR1 LGHDT, CDR2 YNNKEL (reference sequence). V lost 0 bases and J lost 6, with 11 bases in between. The CDR3 has 14 residues. The CDR3, as DNA: TGTGCCAGCAGCCAAGATTTGGCAGGGGATGGCTACACCTTC. Protein product: CASSQDLAGDGYTF.

Comment on this clone: In the same sample, other DNA sequences code for this CDR3. The genes are TRBV6-5 and TRBJ1-1; no clear D. V was trimmed by 0 bases and J by 3 bases, leaving 5 bases between them. Germline loops: CDR1 MNHEY, CDR2 SVGAGI. CDR3 length equals 13 residues. DNA of the CDR3: TGTGCCAGCAGTTACTCACGAGACACTGAAGCTTTCTTT. This codes for CASSYSRDTEAFF.

This chain uses TRBV10-3 with TRBJ2-5; TRBD2 matches 15 bases. CDR3 length equals 15 residues. The germline CDR1 and CDR2 sequences are ENHRY and SYGVKD. J lost 5 bases, V lost 8 bases, and 6 bases had no gene match. The chain's CDR3 is CAIGRTSGGVETQYF. The CDR3 nucleotides read TGTGCCATCGGGAGGACTAGCGGGGGGGTGGAGACCCAGTACTTC.

V and J are TRBV19 and TRBJ1-2; the D gene is possibly TRBD1 (5 bases). V was pared by 6 bases and J by 2 bases, with 16 bases between. The germline CDR1 and CDR2 sequences are LNHDA and SQIVND (reference sequence). CDR3 length: 15 residues. The CDR3 sequence: CASSRREGRNYGYTF. The CDR3 DNA reads as TGTGCCAGTAGCAGAAGGGAGGGGAGGAACTATGGCTACACCTTC.

There are a few counts of this clone. The rearrangement links TRBV4-3 to TRBJ1-4; the D gene is possibly TRBD1 (6 bases). CDR1 and CDR2 from the germline V gene are LGHNA and YSLEER. V was trimmed by 5 bases and J by 12 bases, leaving 13 bases between them. The CDR3 is made up of 12 amino acids. The CDR3 DNA sequence: TGCGCCAGCAGCGGAAACAGGGAGGAACTGTTTTTT. It codes for CASSGNREELFF.

The DNA of the CDR3 is TGTGCCACCAGCGGTAGAGGGAACACCGGGGAGCTGTTTTTT. Its translation is CATSGRGNTGELFF. J is TRBJ2-2 and V is TRBV15; D gene uncertain. This CDR3 is built from 14 residues. Germline CDR1 reads LNHNV; CDR2 reads YYDKDF (reference sequence). Trimming stripped 5 bases from V and 1 base from J, with 8 bases between.

The rearrangement joins TRBV27 to TRBJ2-7; a weak D match, TRBD1 (7 bases). The CDR3 runs 15 residues. CDR1 and CDR2 from the germline V gene are MNHEY and SMNVEV (reference sequence). The V gene lost 2 bases and the J gene lost 4 bases, with 15 bases spanning the gap. CDR3 sequence: CASSLDPTGRYEQYF. Here the CDR3 DNA reads TGTGCCAGCAGTTTAGACCCGACAGGGAGGTACGAGCAGTACTTC.

The chain joins TRBV6-2 or TRBV6-3 to TRBJ1-4, with a tentative D call TRBD1 (5 bases). Trimming cost V 6 bases and J 8 bases, with 16 bases left between them. Looked up from germline, CDR1 is MNHEY and CDR2 is SVGEGT. The CDR3 has 14 residues. CDR3 DNA: TGTGCCAGCAGCTGGGACGGCTCGTGGGAAAAACTGTTTTTT. This translates into CASSWDGSWEKLFF.

The rearrangement links TRBV5-4 to TRBJ1-4; D may be TRBD1 (6 bases). Germline V gene sequence: CDR1 SGHNT, CDR2 YYREEE (reference sequence). V was trimmed by 3 bases and J by 13 bases, leaving 22 bases between them. The CDR3 extends over 15 amino acids. The CDR3 nucleotides read TGTGCCAGCAGCTCCTCCGACAGGCCCACCCGGGGACTGTTTTTT. It is translated as CASSSSDRPTRGLFF.

This rearrangement joins TRBV7-9 to TRBJ1-3; D not resolved. The length of the CDR3 is 15 residues. From germline, CDR1 is SEHNR and CDR2 FQNEAQ (reference sequence). V was shortened by 3 bases and J by 4 bases, with 13 bases between the two germline ends. CDR3 protein: CASSFWDEKGNTIYF. In DNA form, the CDR3 reads TGTGCCAGCAGCTTTTGGGATGAGAAGGGAAACACCATATATTTT.

The rearrangement uses TRBV5-4 and TRBJ1-5; 8 nucleotides match TRBD1. CDR1 is SGHNT, CDR2 YYREEE, per germline (reference sequence). The CDR3 is made up of 15 amino acids. The V and J ends lost 4 bases and 6 bases, in that order; junction bases with no gene match: 9. CDR3: CASSRRTGNGQPQHF. The CDR3 region has the DNA TGTGCCAGCAGCCGAAGGACAGGGAATGGTCAGCCCCAGCATTTT.

V and J are TRBV29-1 and TRBJ2-7; 7 bases line up with TRBD1. The CDR3 contains 13 residues. Trimming cost V 6 bases and J 0 bases; bases outside gene matches: 5. Per germline, CDR1 SQVTM and CDR2 ANQGSEA. CDR3 amino acids: CSVQGQDSYEQYF. CDR3 sequence (DNA): TGCAGCGTACAAGGACAGGACTCCTACGAGCAGTACTTC.

This rearrangement joins TRBV19 to TRBJ1-4; 7 bases agree with TRBD1. The CDR3 is 15 residues long. The J segment lost 4 bases and the V segment lost 5 bases, leaving 7 bases of the junction unmatched. Germline values: CDR1 LNHDA, CDR2 SQIVND (reference sequence). Written as DNA, the CDR3 is TGTGCCAGTAGTGCAGTTGACAGGGTTAATGAAAAACTGTTTTTT. Encoded protein: CASSAVDRVNEKLFF.

V and J are TRBV5-5 and TRBJ2-3; D call uncertain. The V gene lost 2 bases and the J gene lost 3 bases, with 10 bases spanning the gap. The germline V gene has CDR1 SGHKS and CDR2 YYEKEE (reference sequence). The CDR3 runs 14 residues. The CDR3 is CASSLGPETDTQYF. The DNA of the CDR3 is TGTGCCAGCAGCTTAGGTCCGGAGACAGATACGCAGTATTTT.

This sequence joins TRBV7-9 and TRBJ2-5; 7 positions match TRBD2. CDR1 and CDR2 from the germline V gene are SEHNR and FQNEAQ (reference sequence). The CDR3 sequence is 16 residues long. V lost 3 bases, J lost 4 bases, and 11 bases stayed unmatched. The CDR3, as DNA: TGTGCCAGCAGCTTTGACACTCGGGGGGTACCAGAGACCCAGTACTTC. Translated: CASSFDTRGVPETQYF.